Below, one TCR beta chain is given with its context. The entry originates in a study of cytomegalovirus exposure and HLA in healthy donors. 13 Jbeta primers and 60 Vbeta primers were used for the PCR. Repertoires were generated with immunoSEQ multiplex PCR, while TCRdb's copy carries only in-frame clones and drops some. Altogether about 130,000 clones are present, about 80% being singletons, with the ten largest covering 2.2%. The sample taken for sequencing was PBMCs. The receptor was derived from a man between 25 and 39 years old in good health and CMV-seronegative.

CDR3 bases: TGTGCCAGCAGCACCCTGGGGGCAGTACAAGAGACCCAGTACTTC. Translated: CASSTLGAVQETQYF. The gene calls are TRBV9 and TRBJ2-5, with D tentatively TRBD1 (6 bases). From germline, CDR1 is SGDLS and CDR2 YYNGEE. With 4 bases removed from V and 2 bases from J, the gap between germline ends came to 15 bases. The CDR3 extends over 15 amino acids. The full variable domain, completed using reference TRBV9 and TRBJ2-5, is DSGVTQTPKHLITATGQRVTLRCSPRSGDLSVYWYQQSLDQGLQFLIQYYNGEERAKGNILERFSAQQFPDLHSELNLSSLELGDSALYFCASSTLGAVQETQYFGPGTRLLVL.